This T cell receptor beta chain derives from a study of shared clonotypes between healthy human individuals. Study background: Used for every donor were three CD4 naive, three CD4 memory, two CD8 naive and one CD8 memory plate. Findings of the study overall: Generation probabilities of non-shared clonotypes were lower (relative to those shared by all four donors).

Unmatched junction bases numbered 10, after V lost 6 bases and J lost 10 bases. CDR1 and CDR2 (germline): MDHEN, SYDVKM. The CDR3 contains 14 residues. CD8 memory was a combination of CD45RO+ cells and CCR7-negative CD45RA+ TemRA cells. A single count supports this clone. Antigen specificity is unknown. Assay used: immunoSEQ multiplex PCR; TCRdb lists only in-frame clones, some missing. Found here are about 690,000 clones, about 90% of them singletons; the top ten hold about a third. Sequenced: memory CD8+ T cells from PBMCs. Subset denoted: CD45RO+ cells pooled with CCR7-negative TemRA cells. The chain recombines TRBV28 with TRBJ2-5, with 11 positions matching TRBD1. The TCR comes from a man younger than 30 in good health. Some clones in this sample may be carry-over from other donors' samples. CDR3 in DNA: TGTGCCAGCAGCTATACCGGGACAGGGGGTGACCAGTACTTC. It translates to CASSYTGTGGDQYF.